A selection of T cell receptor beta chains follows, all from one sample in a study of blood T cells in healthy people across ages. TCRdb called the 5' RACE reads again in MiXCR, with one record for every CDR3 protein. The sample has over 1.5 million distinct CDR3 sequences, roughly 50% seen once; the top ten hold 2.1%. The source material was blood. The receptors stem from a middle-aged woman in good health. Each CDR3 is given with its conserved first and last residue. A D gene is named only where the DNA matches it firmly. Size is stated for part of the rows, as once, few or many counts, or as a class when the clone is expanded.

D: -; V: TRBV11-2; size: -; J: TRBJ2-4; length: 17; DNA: TGTGCCAGCAGCATATGGGGCAGGGGCAGAGGCAAAAACATTCAGTACTTC; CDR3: CASSIWGRGRGKNIQYF
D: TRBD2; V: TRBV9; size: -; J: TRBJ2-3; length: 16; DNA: TGTGCCAGCAGCCCCAGAGCGGGGGAAAGCACAGATACGCAGTATTTT; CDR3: CASSPRAGESTDTQYF
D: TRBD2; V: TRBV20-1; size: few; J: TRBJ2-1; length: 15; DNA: TGCAGTGCTAGGGAACTAGCGGGGAACTACAATGAGCAGTTCTTC; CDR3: CSARELAGNYNEQFF
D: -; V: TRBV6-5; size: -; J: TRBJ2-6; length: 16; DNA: TGTGCCAGCAGTTACACCGGCACCACTGGGGCCAACGTCCTGACTTTC; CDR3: CASSYTGTTGANVLTF
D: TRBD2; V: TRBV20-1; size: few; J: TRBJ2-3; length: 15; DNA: TGCAGTGCTAGGGATAGCGGGGGGCGGGGAGATACGCAGTATTTT; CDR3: CSARDSGGRGDTQYF
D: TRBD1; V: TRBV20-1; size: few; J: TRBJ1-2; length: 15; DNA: TGCAGTGCTAGAGATCGAAACAGGGGCAACTATGGCTACACCTTC; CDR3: CSARDRNRGNYGYTF
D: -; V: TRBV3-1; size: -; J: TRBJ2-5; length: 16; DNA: TGTGCCAGCAGCCAAGATACCGGGGTGAGGGGAGAGACCCAGTACTTC; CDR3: CASSQDTGVRGETQYF
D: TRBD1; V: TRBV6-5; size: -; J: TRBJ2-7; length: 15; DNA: TGTGCCAGCGGTTGGGACAGGGGGTCCTACAATGAGCAGTACTTC; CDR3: CASGWDRGSYNEQYF
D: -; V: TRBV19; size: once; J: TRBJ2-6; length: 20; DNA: TGTGCCAGTAGTATAGTAAGGCAGGGATTACCCCAGTGGTGGGCCAACGTCCTGACTTTC; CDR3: CASSIVRQGLPQWWANVLTF
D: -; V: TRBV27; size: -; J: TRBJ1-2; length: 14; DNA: TGTGCCAGCAGTCTCACTTCAGGGTATGGCGGCTACACCTTC; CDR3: CASSLTSGYGGYTF
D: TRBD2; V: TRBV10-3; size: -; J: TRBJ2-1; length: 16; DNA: TGTGCCATCAGTGAGAGGACTAGCGGCTTCTACAATGAGCAGTTCTTC; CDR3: CAISERTSGFYNEQFF
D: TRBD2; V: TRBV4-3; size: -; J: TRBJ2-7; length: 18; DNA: TGCGCCAGCAGCCAAGTTTCTAGCGGGGGGGCCGGTCCCTACGAGCAGTACTTC; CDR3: CASSQVSSGGAGPYEQYF
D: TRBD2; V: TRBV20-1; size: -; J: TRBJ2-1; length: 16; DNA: TGCAGTGCAACCGGGACTAGCGGGATCTCCTACAATGAGCAGTTCTTC; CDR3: CSATGTSGISYNEQFF
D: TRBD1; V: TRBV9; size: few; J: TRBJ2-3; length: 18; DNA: TGTGCCAGCAGCGTAGCTGGGGGGACAGGGCGAATCACAGATACGCAGTATTTT; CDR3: CASSVAGGTGRITDTQYF
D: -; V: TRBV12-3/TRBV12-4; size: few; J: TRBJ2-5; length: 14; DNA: TGTGCCAGCTCAAAACCGGGATCTCAAGAGACCCAGTACTTC; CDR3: CASSKPGSQETQYF
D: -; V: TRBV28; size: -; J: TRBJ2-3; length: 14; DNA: TGTGCCAGCAGCCAACGGTACCGCACAGATACGCAGTATTTT; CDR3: CASSQRYRTDTQYF
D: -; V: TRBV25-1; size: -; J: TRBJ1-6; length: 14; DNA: TGTGCCAGCAGTGAGGGGGGGACAAATTCACCCCTCCACTTT; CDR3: CASSEGGTNSPLHF
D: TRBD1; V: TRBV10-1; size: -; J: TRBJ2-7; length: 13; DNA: TGCGCCCACGACAGGGGTCTTTACCACGAGCAGTACTTC; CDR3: CAHDRGLYHEQYF
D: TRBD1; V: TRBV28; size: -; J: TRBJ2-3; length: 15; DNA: TGTGCCAGCTCCTGGGGGACAGGGTATGGAGATACGCAGTATTTT; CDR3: CASSWGTGYGDTQYF
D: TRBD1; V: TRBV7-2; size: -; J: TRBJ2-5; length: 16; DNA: TGTGCCAGCAGCCGTGGACCCGGGACAGGGGAAGAGACCCAGTACTTC; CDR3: CASSRGPGTGEETQYF
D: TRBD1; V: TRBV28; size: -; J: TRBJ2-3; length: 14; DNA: TGTGCCAGCAGTTTCTTAAGAACAGGGGGGACGCAGTATTTT; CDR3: CASSFLRTGGTQYF
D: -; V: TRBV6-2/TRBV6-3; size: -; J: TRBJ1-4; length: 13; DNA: TGTGCCAGCAGCGACAGATATAATGAAAAACTGTTTTTT; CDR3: CASSDRYNEKLFF
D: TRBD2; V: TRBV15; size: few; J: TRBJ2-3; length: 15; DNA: TGTGCCACCAGCGTCCAGCGGACTAGCAGAGATACGCAGTATTTT; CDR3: CATSVQRTSRDTQYF
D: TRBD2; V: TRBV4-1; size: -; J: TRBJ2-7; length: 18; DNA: TGCACCAGCAGCCAAGGGCCCCCTCTAGCGGGGAACTCCTACGAGCAGTACTTC; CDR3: CTSSQGPPLAGNSYEQYF
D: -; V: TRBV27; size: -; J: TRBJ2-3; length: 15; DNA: TGTGCCAGCAGTTTAGCGGTTCACGGCACAGATACGCAGTATTTT; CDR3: CASSLAVHGTDTQYF
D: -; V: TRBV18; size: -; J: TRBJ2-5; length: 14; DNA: TGTGCCAGCTCACCACTACCCGGGGTGGAGACCCAGTACTTC; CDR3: CASSPLPGVETQYF
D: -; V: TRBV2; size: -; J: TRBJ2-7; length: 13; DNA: TGTGCCAGCAGTGATACTCGCGGCTACGAGCAGTACTTC; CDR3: CASSDTRGYEQYF
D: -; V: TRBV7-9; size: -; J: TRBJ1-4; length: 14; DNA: TGTGCCAGCAGCTTGCCCCCAGGAAATGAAAAACTGTTTTTT; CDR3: CASSLPPGNEKLFF
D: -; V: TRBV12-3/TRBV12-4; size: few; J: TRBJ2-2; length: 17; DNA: TGTGCCAGCAGTTTATCGGGGGGCTTCGCGAACACCGGGGAGCTGTTTTTT; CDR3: CASSLSGGFANTGELFF
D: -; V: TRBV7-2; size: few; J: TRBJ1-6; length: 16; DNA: TGTGCCAGCAGCTTAGCGGCAGGGATTGGTAATTCACCCCTCCACTTT; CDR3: CASSLAAGIGNSPLHF
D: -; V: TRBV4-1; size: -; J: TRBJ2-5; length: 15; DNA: TGCGCCAGCAGCCAAGATCACGGTGTTCAAGAGACCCAGTACTTC; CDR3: CASSQDHGVQETQYF
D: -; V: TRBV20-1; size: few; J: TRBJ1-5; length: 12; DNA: TGCAGTGCTCACAGGGGCAATCAGCCCCAGCATTTT; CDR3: CSAHRGNQPQHF
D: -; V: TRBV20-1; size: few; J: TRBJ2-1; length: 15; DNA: TGCAGTGCTAATAGTTTACAAAGAGGGTACAATGAGCAGTTCTTC; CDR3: CSANSLQRGYNEQFF
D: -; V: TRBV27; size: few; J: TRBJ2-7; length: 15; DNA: TGTGCCAGCAGTCTGGGCCCTCAAAGAGGGTACGAGCAGTACTTC; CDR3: CASSLGPQRGYEQYF
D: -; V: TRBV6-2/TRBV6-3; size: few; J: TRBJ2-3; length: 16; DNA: TGTGCCAGCAGTTACTCAAAAATACGGACAGCCCCCCAGCCGTATTTT; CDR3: CASSYSKIRTAPQPYF
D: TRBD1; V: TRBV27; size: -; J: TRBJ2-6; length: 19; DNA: TGTGCCAGCAGTTTATTCCCAACAGGGGGCGTCTCTGGGGCCAACGTCCTGACTTTC; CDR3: CASSLFPTGGVSGANVLTF
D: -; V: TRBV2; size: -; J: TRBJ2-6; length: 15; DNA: TGTGCCAGCGTGAATTTGGAGTCTGGGGCCAACGTCCTGACTTTC; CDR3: CASVNLESGANVLTF
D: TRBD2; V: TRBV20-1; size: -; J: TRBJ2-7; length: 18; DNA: TGCAGTGCTAGAAGGCTAGCGGGGGGCCTAAGCTCCTACAATGAGCAGTACTTC; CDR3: CSARRLAGGLSSYNEQYF
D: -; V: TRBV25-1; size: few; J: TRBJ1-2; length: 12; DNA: TGTGCCAGCAGTGGTGAAGGATATGGCTACACCTTC; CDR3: CASSGEGYGYTF
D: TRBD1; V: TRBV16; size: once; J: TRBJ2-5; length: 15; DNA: TGTGCCAGCAGCCCTTTACGGACAGGGGAAGAGACCCAGTACTTC; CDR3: CASSPLRTGEETQYF
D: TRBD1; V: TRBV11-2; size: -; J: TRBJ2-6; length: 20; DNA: TGTGCCAGCAGCTTAGTAGTTGGGACAGCTTTTTACTCTGGGGCCAACGTCCTGACTTTC; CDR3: CASSLVVGTAFYSGANVLTF
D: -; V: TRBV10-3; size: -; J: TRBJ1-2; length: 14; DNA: TGTGCCATCAGTGACGCCTGGTCTAACTATGGCTACACCTTC; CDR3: CAISDAWSNYGYTF
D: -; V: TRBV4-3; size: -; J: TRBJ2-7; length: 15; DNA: TGCGCCAGCAGCCAAGATCTCTCTAGCGTCTACGAGCAGTACTTC; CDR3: CASSQDLSSVYEQYF
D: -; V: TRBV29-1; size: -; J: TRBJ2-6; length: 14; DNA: TGCAGCGTTGTAGGGCTACTTGGGGCCAACGTCCTGACTTTC; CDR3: CSVVGLLGANVLTF
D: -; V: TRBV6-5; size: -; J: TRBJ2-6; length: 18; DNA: TGTGCCAGCAGTTTCCACGGACTGACTCGCTCTGGGGCCAACGTCCTGACTTTC; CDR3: CASSFHGLTRSGANVLTF
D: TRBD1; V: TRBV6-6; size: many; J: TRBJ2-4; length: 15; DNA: TGTGCCAGCAGTTACTCGGAAGGGGGCGGAAACATTCAGTACTTC; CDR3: CASSYSEGGGNIQYF
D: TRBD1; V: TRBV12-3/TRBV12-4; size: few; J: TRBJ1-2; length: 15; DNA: TGTGCCAGCAGACCAGGACAAACAGGGGATTTCGGCTACACCTTC; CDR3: CASRPGQTGDFGYTF
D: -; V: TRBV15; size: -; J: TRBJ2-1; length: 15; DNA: TGTGCCACCAGCAGAGTAGCGTCGGTCTACAATGAGCAGTTCTTC; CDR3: CATSRVASVYNEQFF
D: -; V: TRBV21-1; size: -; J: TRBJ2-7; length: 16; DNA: TGTGCCAGCAGCAAAGCGCGTCAGATGTACGGGTACGAGCAGTACTTC; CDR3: CASSKARQMYGYEQYF
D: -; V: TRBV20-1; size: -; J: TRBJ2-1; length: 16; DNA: TGCAGTGCTTCGGGACTGGGCGAAATTCGTACAACTGAGCAGTTCTTC; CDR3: CSASGLGEIRTTEQFF
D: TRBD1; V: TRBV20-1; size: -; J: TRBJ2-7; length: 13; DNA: TGCAGTGCCGAGCCCCAGGGGGTGGACGAGCAGTACTTC; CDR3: CSAEPQGVDEQYF
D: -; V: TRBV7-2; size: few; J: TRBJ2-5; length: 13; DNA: TGTGCCAGCAGTTTCGGGTTTTCGGAGACCCAGTACTTC; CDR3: CASSFGFSETQYF
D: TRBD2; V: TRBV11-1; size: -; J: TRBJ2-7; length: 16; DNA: TGTGCCAGCAGCCAGCCTAGCGGGGGGGCCTACAACGAGCAGTACTTC; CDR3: CASSQPSGGAYNEQYF
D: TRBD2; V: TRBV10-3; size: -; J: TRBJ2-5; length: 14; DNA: TGTGCCATCGGGTGGGGCGGGGGCCAAGAGACCCAGTACTTC; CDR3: CAIGWGGGQETQYF
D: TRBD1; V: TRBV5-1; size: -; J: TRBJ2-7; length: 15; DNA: TGCGCCAGCAGCCTCGACGACAGGGTAATCTACGAGCAGTACTTC; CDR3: CASSLDDRVIYEQYF
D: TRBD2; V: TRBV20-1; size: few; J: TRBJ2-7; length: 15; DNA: TGCAGTGCTAGCAAGCGGGGGGGCCTTAACTACGAGCAGTACTTC; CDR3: CSASKRGGLNYEQYF
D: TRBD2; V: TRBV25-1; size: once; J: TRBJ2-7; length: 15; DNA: TGTGCCAGCAGCCTAAGCGGGAGGGCCGGCTACGAGCAGTACTTC; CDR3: CASSLSGRAGYEQYF
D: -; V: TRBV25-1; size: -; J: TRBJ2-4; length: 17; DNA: TGTGCCAGCAGTGAATACGTGGGGGCGGGGGCCAAAAACATTCAGTACTTC; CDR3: CASSEYVGAGAKNIQYF
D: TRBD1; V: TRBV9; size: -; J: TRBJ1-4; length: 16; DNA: TGTGCCAGCAGCGCGCCCGGACAGGGACTTTACGAAAAACTGTTTTTT; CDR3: CASSAPGQGLYEKLFF